A selection of T cell receptor beta chains follows, all from one sample in a study of T cell repertoires in cytomegalovirus infection. TCRdb recomputed calls from the reads with MiXCR, one row per CDR3 protein. The sample carries approximately 500,000 distinct CDR3 sequences, 16% recorded once. The sequenced sample was CD8+ T cells from PBMCs. Receptor source: a human donor in good health (CMV status not recorded). Some clones in this sample may be carry-over from other donors' samples. Each CDR3 is given with its conserved first and last residue. The order of the fields is V gene, clone size, J gene, D gene, CDR3 DNA, CDR3 protein. A D gene is named only where the DNA matches it firmly. Rows may omit the clone size; those that give it use once, few, many or a size class.

>TRBV10-3|few|TRBJ2-7|TRBD2
TGTGCCATCAGTGAGGCGACTAGCGGGATCTCCTACGAGCAGTACTTC
CAISEATSGISYEQYF
>TRBV15|NA|TRBJ2-1|TRBD2
TGTGCCACCAGCAGATCCTTAGCGGGAGTCTTCAACAATGAGCAGTTCTTC
CATSRSLAGVFNNEQFF
>TRBV19|NA|TRBJ2-1|TRBD2
TGTGCCAGTACCTATACCGGGACTAGCGACTACAATGAGCAGTTCTTC
CASTYTGTSDYNEQFF
>TRBV5-1|NA|TRBJ2-7|NA
TGCGCCAGCAGCCCCAGGACCCTCCTCTCCTACGAGCAGTACTTC
CASSPRTLLSYEQYF
>TRBV13|few|TRBJ1-1|NA
TGTGCCAGCAGCGGTACCGGGACACCAAACCCCGGCACTGAAGCTTTCTTT
CASSGTGTPNPGTEAFF
>TRBV6-1|many|TRBJ1-2|NA
TGTGCCACTTACTCCCCCGGATTGAAGGGTGGGGGCCTCCCCAACTATGGCTACACCTTC
CATYSPGLKGGGLPNYGYTF
>TRBV19|few|TRBJ1-5|TRBD1
TGTGCCAGTAGTATACAACAGGGGATCAAGCCCCAGCATTTT
CASSIQQGIKPQHF
>TRBV7-9|few|TRBJ1-1|NA
TGTGCCAGCAGCTTAGCCCTGGACAGGAACACTGAAGCTTTCTTT
CASSLALDRNTEAFF
>TRBV5-8|NA|TRBJ2-2|NA
TGTGCCAGCAGCTTGGCCTATCGGGAGCTGTTTTTT
CASSLAYRELFF
>TRBV6-1|many|TRBJ2-4|NA
TGTGCCAGCAGTGCCGACGCAAGCCTCCGGGAAAACATTCAGTACTTC
CASSADASLRENIQYF
>TRBV11-2|many|TRBJ2-5|NA
TGTGCCAGCAGCCTAAGACTCGCCCAAGAGACCCAGTACTTC
CASSLRLAQETQYF
>TRBV3-1|few|TRBJ2-7|TRBD1
TGTGCCAGCAGCCAAGACACAGGACAGGCCCCCTCCTACGAGCAGTACTTC
CASSQDTGQAPSYEQYF
>TRBV27|NA|TRBJ1-2|TRBD1
TGTGCCAGCAGCCGAAAGCCGACAGGGTTCTATGGCTACACCTTC
CASSRKPTGFYGYTF
>TRBV7-3|many|TRBJ2-1|NA
TGTGCCAGCAGCTTAACGATAGTGGGGGGGCTTAGGGAGCAGTTCTTC
CASSLTIVGGLREQFF
>TRBV19|few|TRBJ1-1|NA
TGTGCCAGTAGTATGAATGTTCTGAACACTGAAGCTTTCTTT
CASSMNVLNTEAFF
>TRBV2|few|TRBJ1-5|NA
TGTGCCAGCAGCCCGCCGTCTGAGGGCCGCGGAGATCAGCCCCAGCATTTT
CASSPPSEGRGDQPQHF